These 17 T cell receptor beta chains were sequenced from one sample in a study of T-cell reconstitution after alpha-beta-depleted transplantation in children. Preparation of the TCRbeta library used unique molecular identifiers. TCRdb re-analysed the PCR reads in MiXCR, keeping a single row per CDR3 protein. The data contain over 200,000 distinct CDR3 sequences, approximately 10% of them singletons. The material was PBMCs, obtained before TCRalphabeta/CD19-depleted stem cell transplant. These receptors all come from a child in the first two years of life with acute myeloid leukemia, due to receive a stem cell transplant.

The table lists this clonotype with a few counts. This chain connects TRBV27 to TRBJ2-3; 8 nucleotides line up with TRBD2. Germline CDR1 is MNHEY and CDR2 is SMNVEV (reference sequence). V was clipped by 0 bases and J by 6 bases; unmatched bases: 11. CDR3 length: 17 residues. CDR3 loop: CASSLSGSGSVRDTQYF. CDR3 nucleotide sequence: TGTGCCAGCAGTTTATCGGGAAGCGGGAGTGTTCGCGATACGCAGTATTTT.

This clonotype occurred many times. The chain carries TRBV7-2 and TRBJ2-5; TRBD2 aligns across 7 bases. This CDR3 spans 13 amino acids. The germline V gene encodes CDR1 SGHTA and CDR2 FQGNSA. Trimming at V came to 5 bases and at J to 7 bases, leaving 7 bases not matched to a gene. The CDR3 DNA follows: TGTGCCAGCAGCCAACTAGGGGAGGGGACCCAGTACTTC. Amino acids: CASSQLGEGTQYF.

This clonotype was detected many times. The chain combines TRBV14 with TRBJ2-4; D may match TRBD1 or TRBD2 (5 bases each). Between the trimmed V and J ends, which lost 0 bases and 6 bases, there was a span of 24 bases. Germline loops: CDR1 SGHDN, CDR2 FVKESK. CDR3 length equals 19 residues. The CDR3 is CASSQDGGMPGWYRNIQYF. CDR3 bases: TGTGCCAGCAGCCAAGATGGGGGTATGCCGGGATGGTATCGAAACATTCAGTACTTC.

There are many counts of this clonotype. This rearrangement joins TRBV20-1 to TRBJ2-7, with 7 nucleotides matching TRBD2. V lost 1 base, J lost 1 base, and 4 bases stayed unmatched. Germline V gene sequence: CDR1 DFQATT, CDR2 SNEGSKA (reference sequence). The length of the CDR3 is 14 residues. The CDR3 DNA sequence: TGCAGTGCTAGAGTACTAGCGCCGTCCTACGAGCAGTACTTC. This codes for CSARVLAPSYEQYF.

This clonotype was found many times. DNA of the CDR3: TGCAGTGCCACCCGGGACTTTAACACTGAAGCTTTCTTT. Its protein is CSATRDFNTEAFF. V gene TRBV20-1 combines with J gene TRBJ1-1; weak D call: TRBD1 (5 bases). Trimming took 6 bases from V and 2 from J, leaving 13 bases between them. The CDR3 covers 13 residues. Germline assignment: CDR1 DFQATT and CDR2 SNEGSKA (reference sequence).

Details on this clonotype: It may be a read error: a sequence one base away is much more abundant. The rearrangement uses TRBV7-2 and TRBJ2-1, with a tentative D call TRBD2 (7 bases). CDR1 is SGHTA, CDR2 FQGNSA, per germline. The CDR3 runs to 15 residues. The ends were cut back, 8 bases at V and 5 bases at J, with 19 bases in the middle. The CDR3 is CASSLSGGLHNEQFF. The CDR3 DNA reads TGTGCCAGCTCCCTGTCCGGGGGGCTCCACAATGAGCAGTTCTTC.

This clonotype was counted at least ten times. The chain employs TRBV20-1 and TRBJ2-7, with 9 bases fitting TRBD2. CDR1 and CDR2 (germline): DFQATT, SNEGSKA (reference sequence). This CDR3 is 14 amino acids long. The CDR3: CRLGGGGETYEQYF. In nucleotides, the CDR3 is TGCCGGTTGGGGGGCGGGGGGGAAACCTACGAGCAGTACTTC.

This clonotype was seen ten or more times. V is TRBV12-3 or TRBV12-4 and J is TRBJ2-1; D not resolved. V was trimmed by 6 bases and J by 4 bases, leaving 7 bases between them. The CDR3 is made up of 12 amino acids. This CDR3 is CASSPGYNEQFF. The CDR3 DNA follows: TGTGCCAGCAGCCCCGGATACAATGAGCAGTTCTTC.

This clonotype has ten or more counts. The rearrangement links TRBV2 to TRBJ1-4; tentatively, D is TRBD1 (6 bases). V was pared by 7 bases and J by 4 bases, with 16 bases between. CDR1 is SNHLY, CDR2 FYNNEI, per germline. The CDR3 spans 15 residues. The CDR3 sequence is CASNPRGFGNEKLFF. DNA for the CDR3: TGTGCCAGCAACCCTAGGGGGTTTGGTAATGAAAAACTGTTTTTT.

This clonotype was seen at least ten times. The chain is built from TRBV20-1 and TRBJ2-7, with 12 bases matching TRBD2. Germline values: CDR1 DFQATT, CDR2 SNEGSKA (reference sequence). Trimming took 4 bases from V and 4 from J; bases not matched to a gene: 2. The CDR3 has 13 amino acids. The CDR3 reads CSAITSGRYEQYF. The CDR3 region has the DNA TGCAGTGCTATAACTAGCGGGAGGTACGAGCAGTACTTC.

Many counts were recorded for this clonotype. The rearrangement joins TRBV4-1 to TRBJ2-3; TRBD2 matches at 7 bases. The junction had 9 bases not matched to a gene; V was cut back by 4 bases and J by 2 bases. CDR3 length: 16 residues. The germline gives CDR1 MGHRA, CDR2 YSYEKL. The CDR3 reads CASSRTLATTTDTQYF. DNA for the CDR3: TGCGCCAGCAGCCGAACACTAGCGACTACCACAGATACGCAGTATTTT.

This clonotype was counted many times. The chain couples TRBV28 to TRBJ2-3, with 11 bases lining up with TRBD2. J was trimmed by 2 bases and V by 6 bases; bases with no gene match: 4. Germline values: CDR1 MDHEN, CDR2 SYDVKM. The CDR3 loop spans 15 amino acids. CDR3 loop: CASRVLAGVTDTQYF. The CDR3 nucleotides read TGTGCCAGCAGAGTACTAGCGGGAGTCACAGATACGCAGTATTTT.

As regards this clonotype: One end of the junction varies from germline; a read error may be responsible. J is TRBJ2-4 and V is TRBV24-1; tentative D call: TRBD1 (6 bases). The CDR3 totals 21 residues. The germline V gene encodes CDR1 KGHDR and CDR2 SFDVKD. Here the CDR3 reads CATIDWLGQHNRRIAKNIQYF. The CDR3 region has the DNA TGTGCCACCATTGATTGGTTGGGACAACACAATCGGAGGATAGCCAAAAACATTCAGTACTTC.

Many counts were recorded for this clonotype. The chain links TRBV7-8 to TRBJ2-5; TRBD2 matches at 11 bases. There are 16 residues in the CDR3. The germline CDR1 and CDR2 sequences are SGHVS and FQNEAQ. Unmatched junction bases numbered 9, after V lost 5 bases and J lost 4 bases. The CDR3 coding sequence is TGTGCCAGCAGCATCCGACTAGCGGGAAGGGGAGAGACCCAGTACTTC. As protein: CASSIRLAGRGETQYF. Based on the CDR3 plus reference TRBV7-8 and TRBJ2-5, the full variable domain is GAGVSQSPRYKVAKRGQDVALRCDPISGHVSLFWYQQALGQGPEFLTYFQNEAQLDKSGLPSDRFFAERPEGSVSTLKIQRTQQEDSAVYLCASSIRLAGRGETQYFGPGTRLLVL.

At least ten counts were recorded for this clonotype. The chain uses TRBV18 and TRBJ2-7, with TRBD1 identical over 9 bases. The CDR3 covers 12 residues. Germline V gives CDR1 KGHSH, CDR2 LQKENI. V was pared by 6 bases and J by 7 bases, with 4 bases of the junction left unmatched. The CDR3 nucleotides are TGTGCCAGCTCCCAGACAGGGGGAGAGCAGTACTTC. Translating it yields CASSQTGGEQYF.

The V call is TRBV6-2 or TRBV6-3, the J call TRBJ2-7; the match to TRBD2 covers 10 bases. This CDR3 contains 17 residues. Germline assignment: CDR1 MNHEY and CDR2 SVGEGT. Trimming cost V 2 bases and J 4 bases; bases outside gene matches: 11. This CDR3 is CASSYGLAGAWGYEQYF. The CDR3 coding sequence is TGTGCCAGCAGTTACGGCCTAGCGGGGGCCTGGGGATACGAGCAGTACTTC.

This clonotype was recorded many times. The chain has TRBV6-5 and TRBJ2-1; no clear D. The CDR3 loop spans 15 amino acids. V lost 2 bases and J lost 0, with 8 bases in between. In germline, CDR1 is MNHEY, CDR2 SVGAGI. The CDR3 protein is CASSYDWSSYNEQFF. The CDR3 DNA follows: TGTGCCAGCAGTTACGACTGGAGCTCCTACAATGAGCAGTTCTTC.